This section outlines one TCR beta chain sequence together with its context. The antigen remains undetermined. Within the sample, other DNA sequences also encode this same CDR3. In replicate PCRs of sorted subsets, roughly 200 ng DNA, roughly 31,000 T cell genomes, was used. Using immunoSEQ multiplex PCR, the repertoire was profiled, and TCRdb retains in-frame clones only, with some absent. Of 2 million to 2.5 million clones listed, 80% to 95% are singletons. The data were obtained in a study of shared clonotypes between healthy human individuals. Broader study findings: Against clonotypes common to all four donors, non-shared ones had lower generation probabilities. Measured sharing among donors was expected to vary with sequencing depth.

The source is a man between 18 and 29 years old in good health. Some clones in this sample may be carry-over from other donors' samples. The sample was naive CD4+ T cells from PBMCs. The subset is: CD45RA+ positively selected.

CDR3 nucleotide sequence: TGTGCCAGCAGCCTACTACAGGGCGCTGAGCAGTTCTTC. This translates into CASSLLQGAEQFF. The chain is built from TRBV7-9 and TRBJ2-1, with a tentative D call TRBD1 (6 bases). Germline CDR1 and CDR2: SEHNR and FQNEAQ (reference sequence). Trimming cost V 5 bases and J 9 bases, with 14 bases left between them. CDR3 length equals 13 residues.